This T cell receptor (beta chain) was captured in a study of OX40 agonist ivuxolimab in advanced cancers. Here immunoSEQ multiplex PCR was the method, and the copy in TCRdb shows in-frame clones only, minus some. The sample lists tens of thousands of clones, about nine tenths occurring once. Individuals having autoimmune disease history or systemic immunosuppression were not enrolled. The CDR3 covers 14 residues. With 3 bases clipped from V and 6 bases from J, the junction kept 2 bases outside the gene matches. CDR1 and CDR2 (germline): MDHEN, SYDVKM. Sequences were derived from CD4+ or CD8+ T cells sorted from blood, sampled in a trial of the OX40 agonist ivuxolimab. This chain connects TRBV28 to TRBJ2-1, with TRBD2 matching over 10 bases. This receptor was identified in an adult with an advanced solid tumor such as melanoma, head and neck, liver or kidney cancer. CDR3 DNA sequence: TGTGCCAGCAGTTTGCGGACTAGCGGCAATGAGCAGTTCTTC. Protein product: CASSLRTSGNEQFF.